This T cell receptor beta chain comes out of a study of blood T cell repertoires in COVID-19. Background on the study: Specimens from acute and convalescent COVID-19 originated in the United States, Italy and Spain. From T cells, B-cell-depleted T cells, or PBMCs came the material, which was cDNA or gDNA.

Germline V gene data show CDR1 as MNHEY and CDR2 as SMNVEV (reference sequence). Trimming removed 10 bases at V and 5 bases at J, with 20 bases between. The CDR3 loop spans 15 amino acids. Original handling: Estimates of nucleated cell counts were drawn from the amplification of reference gene primers. The assay was immunoSEQ multiplex PCR, and TCRdb's table has in-frame clones only and misses some. V, J and clone size derive from that table, while D and trimming were established from the DNA sequence. Here the sample spans about 210,000 clones, around four fifths being singletons. This clone was recorded once.

This clonotype was sampled from a woman between 50 and 59 years old with acute or convalescent COVID-19. The V call is TRBV27, the J call TRBJ2-2; D might be TRBD2 (6 bases). Material for sequencing was peripheral blood. CDR3 residues: CATAYIGGFTGELFF. The CDR3 DNA reads as TGTGCCACCGCCTACATTGGAGGGTTTACCGGGGAGCTGTTTTTT.